Each of the 10 T cell receptor beta chains below was sequenced from the same sample in a study of T cells in Graves' hyperthyroidism and ophthalmopathy. Using RNA transcripts as the source, TCR beta CDR3 regions were amplified. The HTBI primer set drove a first-round RT-PCR of the TCR CDR3. TCRdb re-called the multiplex PCR reads through MiXCR, storing one row per CDR3 protein. This table has a few hundred thousand distinct CDR3 sequences, approximately 18% appearing once. Sequences were obtained from blood. These TCRs come from a young man with Graves' ophthalmopathy.

This clonotype was counted at least ten times. V gene TRBV28 combines with J gene TRBJ1-1; 7 positions agree with TRBD1. The CDR3 totals 14 residues. Germline V gene data show CDR1 as MDHEN and CDR2 as SYDVKM. Unmatched junction bases numbered 7, after V lost 8 bases and J lost 1 base. The CDR3 DNA reads TGTGCCAGCGGGCTCCAGGGGGGGAACACTGAAGCTTTCTTT. The encoded protein is CASGLQGGNTEAFF. The whole variable domain, remainder taken from reference TRBV28 and TRBJ1-1, is DVKVTQSSRYLVKRTGEKVFLECVQDMDHENMFWYRQDPGLGLRLIYFSYDVKMKEKGDIPEGYSVSREKKERFSLILESASTNQTSMYLCASGLQGGNTEAFFGQGTRLTVV.

This chain uses TRBV6-5 with TRBJ2-7; weak D call: TRBD1 (5 bases). Germline CDR1 is MNHEY and CDR2 is SVGAGI. The CDR3 has 15 amino acids. Trimming took 4 bases from V and 2 from J, leaving 15 bases between them. CDR3 nucleotides: TGTGCCAGCAGTTCCAGTGACAGTACAACCTACGAGCAGTACTTC. Translated: CASSSSDSTTYEQYF.

Of note for this clonotype: At one end the junction does not follow the germline gene, possibly because of a read error. The chain joins TRBV28 to TRBJ1-3; D is ambiguous. This CDR3 comprises 17 residues. Germline CDR1 MDHEN, CDR2 SYDVKM. The CDR3 DNA reads TGTGCCAGCAGTAATCTGGAGACGGTGAGCTCTGGAAACGCCATATATTTT. Protein product: CASSNLETVSSGNAIYF.

The rearrangement uses TRBV15 and TRBJ1-1; 8 bases map to TRBD1. This CDR3 is 17 amino acids long. Trimming removed 7 bases from V and 4 bases from J; junction bases left unmatched: 17. Germline CDR1 LNHNV, CDR2 YYDKDF (reference sequence). The CDR3 nucleotides are TGTGCCACCAACAGGATGAGGGACAGGAAAGGGGGCACTGAAGCTTTCTTT. Encoded protein: CATNRMRDRKGGTEAFF.

This clonotype was found many times. V is TRBV5-1 and J is TRBJ1-6; weak D call: TRBD1 (5 bases). Germline V lookup: CDR1 SGHRS, CDR2 YFSETQ. This CDR3 has 16 amino acids. Trimming stripped 2 bases from V and 0 bases from J, with 9 bases between. This chain's CDR3 is CASSFEGSSYNSPLHF. CDR3 nucleotides: TGCGCCAGCAGCTTCGAGGGGAGCTCCTATAATTCACCCCTCCACTTT.

This CDR3 is CASRCPRVEREGNGQYF. The CDR3 nucleotides read TGTGCCAGCCGCTGCCCTAGGGTCGAGCGGGAGGGTAACGGGCAGTACTTC. This chain connects TRBV7-3 to TRBJ2-7; 10 bases align to TRBD2. Germline CDR1 SGHTA, CDR2 FQGTGA. The V gene end was trimmed by 8 bases and the J gene end by 9 bases; junction bases not matched to a gene: 22. This CDR3 has 17 residues.

This clonotype was observed many times. The rearrangement links TRBV12-3 or TRBV12-4 to TRBJ1-6; D perhaps matches TRBD1 (5 bases). The ends were cut back, 6 bases at V and 10 bases at J, with 16 bases in the middle. The CDR3 has 14 residues. The CDR3 reads CASSSGTWGSPLHF. In DNA, the CDR3 is TGTGCCAGCAGCTCCGGGACGTGGGGGTCACCCCTCCACTTT.

V usage is TRBV19 and J usage is TRBJ2-2; 7 nucleotides align to TRBD2. V gave up 7 bases and J gave up 7 bases; unmatched junction bases: 21. The CDR3 covers 18 residues. From germline, CDR1 is LNHDA and CDR2 SQIVND (reference sequence). DNA of the CDR3: TGTGCCAGTAAAACCCCTCTGGGACTATTTGGTGGGGGCGGGGAGCTGTTTTTT. Translating gives CASKTPLGLFGGGGELFF.

In its sample, this clonotype was seen many times. This sequence joins TRBV13 and TRBJ1-1, with D hard to call. Germline loops: CDR1 PRHDT, CDR2 FYEKMQ (reference sequence). The germline V and J ends were trimmed by 4 bases and 9 bases, with 15 bases remaining between them. This CDR3 contains 13 residues. CDR3 in amino acids: CASSYGGEKKAFF. DNA of the CDR3: TGTGCCAGCAGCTATGGCGGTGAGAAAAAAGCTTTCTTT.

This clonotype was seen a few times. J is TRBJ1-5 and V is TRBV10-3, with a possible D match to TRBD1 (5 bases). The CDR3 totals 15 residues. V dropped 0 bases and J dropped 7 bases, with 13 bases sitting between them. Per the germline V gene, CDR1 is ENHRY and CDR2 is SYGVKD. CDR3 protein: CAISESNWGRQPQHF. The CDR3 DNA sequence: TGTGCCATCAGTGAGTCGAACTGGGGGAGGCAGCCCCAGCATTTT.